The T cell receptor (beta chain) under discussion was sequenced for a study of control samples from healthy donors and cancer patients. This clone has just one count. Germline CDR1 and CDR2: GTSNPN and SVGIG (reference sequence). The CDR3 is 20 amino acids. Trimming took 0 bases from V and 0 from J; bases not matched to a gene: 14. This table comes from immunoSEQ multiplex PCR, and its TCRdb copy is limited to in-frame clones, with some not included. Of approximately 170,000 clones in the sample, roughly 92% are singletons; the top ten hold just over 1.4%. This rearrangement joins TRBV30 to TRBJ2-4; TRBD1 matches 10 bases. This sequence originates from a man younger than 40 in good health. Sequencing was carried out using blood. The CDR3 here is CAWSVSPGQGTTLAKNIQYF. In nucleotides, the CDR3 is TGTGCCTGGAGTGTCTCGCCGGGACAGGGGACGACTCTAGCCAAAAACATTCAGTACTTC. The full variable domain, with the rest looked up from reference TRBV30 and TRBJ2-4, is SQTIHQWPATLVQPVGSPLSLECTVEGTSNPNLYWYRQAAGRGLQLLFYSVGIGQISSEVPQNLSASRPQDRQFILSSKKLLLSDSGFYLCAWSVSPGQGTTLAKNIQYFGAGTRLSVL.